The count of the clone carrying this T cell receptor (beta chain) is one. These data come from a study of blood T cell repertoires in COVID-19. Assay used: immunoSEQ multiplex PCR; TCRdb lists only in-frame clones, some missing. The data hold 15,000 to 20,000 clones, with about 81% observed a single time. With 1 base removed from V and 1 base from J, the gap between germline ends came to 11 bases. CDR1 and CDR2 (germline): SGHRS, YFSETQ. The CDR3 is made up of 16 amino acids. The specimen was peripheral blood. V usage is TRBV5-1 and J usage is TRBJ1-4, with TRBD1 as a possible D gene (5 bases). The TCR comes from a man between 60 and 70 years old with acute or convalescent COVID-19. CDR3 in amino acids: CASSLNQGGTNEKLFF. For the CDR3, the DNA is TGCGCCAGCAGCTTGAACCAGGGCGGAACTAATGAAAAACTGTTTTTT.